Listed here are 2 T cell receptor beta chains from one sample, sequenced in a study of chemoradiotherapy in HPV16-positive cancers (dated by TCRdb to about 2022). Receptor amplification or capture employed the immunoSEQ multiplex PCR assay. The table comes from immuneACCESS by way of TCRdb, which keeps in-frame sequences with V and J called. Part of the clones is missing from these tables; in studies checked, under half for an unresolved V gene and the rest for unknown reasons. Recorded for this sample are around 1,000 clones; 60% to 80% of them occurred a single time. 12% to 15% of the sample is in the top ten clones. The starting material was tumor tissue, obtained from a patient who underwent chemoradiotherapy. Receptor source: a human donor with HPV-associated anogenital cancer.

The chain has TRBV19 and TRBJ2-7; D might be TRBD1 (6 bases). V lost 3 bases and J lost 4, with 10 bases in between. Germline V CDR1 and CDR2: LNHDA, SQIVND (reference sequence). This CDR3 comprises 13 residues. DNA for the CDR3: TGTGCCAGTAGTATGGAGCAGGGGTACGAGCAGTACTTC. Translation: CASSMEQGYEQYF.

By its share, this clone is large (0.1 to 1%). This chain connects TRBV6-1 to TRBJ2-7; D possibly matches TRBD1 or TRBD2 (5 bases each). Germline-derived CDR1 and CDR2 are MNHNS and SASEGT. This CDR3 is built from 12 residues. The CDR3 coding sequence is TGTGCCAGCAGTGCGGGACCGACGTTAACGTTTGTC. The encoded protein is CASSAGPTLTFV.